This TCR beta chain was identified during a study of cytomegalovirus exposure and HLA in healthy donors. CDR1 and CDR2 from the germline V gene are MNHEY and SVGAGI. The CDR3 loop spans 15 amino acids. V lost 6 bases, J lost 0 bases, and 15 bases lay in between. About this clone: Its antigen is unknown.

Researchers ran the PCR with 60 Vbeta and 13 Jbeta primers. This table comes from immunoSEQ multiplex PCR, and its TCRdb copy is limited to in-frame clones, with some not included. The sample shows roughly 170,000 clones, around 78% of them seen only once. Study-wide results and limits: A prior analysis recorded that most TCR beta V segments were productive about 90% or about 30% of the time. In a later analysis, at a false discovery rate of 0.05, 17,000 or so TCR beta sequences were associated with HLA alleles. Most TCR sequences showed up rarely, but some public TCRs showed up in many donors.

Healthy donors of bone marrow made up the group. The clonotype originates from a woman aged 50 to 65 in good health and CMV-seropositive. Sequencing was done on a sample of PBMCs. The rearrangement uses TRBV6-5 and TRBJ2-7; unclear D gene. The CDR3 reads CASSRGIEPSYEQYF. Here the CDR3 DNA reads TGTGCCAGCAGCCGCGGCATCGAGCCCTCCTACGAGCAGTACTTC.